What follows describes a single T cell receptor (beta chain). The data were produced by immunoSEQ multiplex PCR, yet TCRdb's version contains in-frame clones alone and is incomplete. This table has roughly 48,000 clones, around 84% appearing once. The V gene end was trimmed by 0 bases and the J gene end by 7 bases; junction bases not matched to a gene: 5. The length of the CDR3 is 16 residues. Per the germline V gene, CDR1 is LGHNT and CDR2 is FRNRAP. The sample is drawn from a study of OX40 agonist ivuxolimab in advanced cancers. This receptor was obtained from an adult with an advanced solid tumor such as melanoma, head and neck, liver or kidney cancer. The chain couples TRBV12-5 to TRBJ2-1; 11 bases line up with TRBD2. This sample comprised CD4+ or CD8+ T cells sorted from blood, obtained in a trial of the OX40 agonist ivuxolimab. The CDR3 loop reads CASGLVTSGRWNEQFF. The CDR3 nucleotides are TGTGCTAGTGGTTTGGTAACTAGCGGGAGATGGAATGAGCAGTTCTTC.